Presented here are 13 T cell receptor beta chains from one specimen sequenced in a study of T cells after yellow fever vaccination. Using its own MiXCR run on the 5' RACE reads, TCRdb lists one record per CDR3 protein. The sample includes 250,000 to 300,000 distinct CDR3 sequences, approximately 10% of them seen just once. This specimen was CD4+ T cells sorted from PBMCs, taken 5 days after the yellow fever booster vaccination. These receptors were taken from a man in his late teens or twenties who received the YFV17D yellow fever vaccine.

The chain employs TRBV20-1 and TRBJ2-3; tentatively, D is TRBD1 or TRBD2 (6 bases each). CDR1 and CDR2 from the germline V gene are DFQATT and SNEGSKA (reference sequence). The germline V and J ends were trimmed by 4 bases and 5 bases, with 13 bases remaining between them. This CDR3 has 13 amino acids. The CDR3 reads CSATRGRLDTQYF. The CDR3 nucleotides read TGCAGTGCTACTCGGGGGCGCTTAGATACGCAGTATTTT.

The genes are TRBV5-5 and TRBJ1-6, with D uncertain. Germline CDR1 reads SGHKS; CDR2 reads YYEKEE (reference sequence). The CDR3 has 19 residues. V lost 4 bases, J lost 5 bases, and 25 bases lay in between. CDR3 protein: CASSTRLLAAGVDNSPLHF. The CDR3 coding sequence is TGTGCCAGCAGCACTCGATTGTTGGCCGCCGGGGTTGATAATTCACCCCTCCACTTT.

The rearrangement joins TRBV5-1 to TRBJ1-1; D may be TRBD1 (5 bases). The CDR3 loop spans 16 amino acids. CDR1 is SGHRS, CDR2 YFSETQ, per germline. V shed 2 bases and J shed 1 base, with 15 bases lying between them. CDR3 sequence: CASSFTAGPENTEAFF. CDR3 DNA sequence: TGCGCCAGCAGCTTTACGGCAGGGCCGGAGAACACTGAAGCTTTCTTT. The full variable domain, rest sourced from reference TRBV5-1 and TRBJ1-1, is KAGVTQTPRYLIKTRGQQVTLSCSPISGHRSVSWYQQTPGQGLQFLFEYFSETQRNKGNFPGRFSGRQFSNSRSEMNVSTLELGDSALYLCASSFTAGPENTEAFFGQGTRLTVV.

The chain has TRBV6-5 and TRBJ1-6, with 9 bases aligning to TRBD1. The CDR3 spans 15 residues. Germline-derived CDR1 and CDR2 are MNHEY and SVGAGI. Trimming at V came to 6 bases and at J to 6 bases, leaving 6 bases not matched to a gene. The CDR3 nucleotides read TGTGCCAGCAGCCCGGGACAGGGTTCTAATTCACCCCTCCACTTT. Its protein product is CASSPGQGSNSPLHF.

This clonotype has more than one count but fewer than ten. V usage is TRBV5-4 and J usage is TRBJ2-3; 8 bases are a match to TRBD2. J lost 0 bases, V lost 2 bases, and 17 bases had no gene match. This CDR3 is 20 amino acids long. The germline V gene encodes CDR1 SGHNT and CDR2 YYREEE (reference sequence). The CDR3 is CASSFPAWQAGAKSTDTQYF. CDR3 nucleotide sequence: TGTGCCAGCAGCTTCCCAGCCTGGCAAGCGGGGGCTAAGAGCACAGATACGCAGTATTTT.

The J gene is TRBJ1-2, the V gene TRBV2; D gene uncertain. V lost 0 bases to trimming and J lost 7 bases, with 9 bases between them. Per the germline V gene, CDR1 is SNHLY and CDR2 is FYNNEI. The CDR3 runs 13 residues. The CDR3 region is CASSEALQSGYTF. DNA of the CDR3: TGTGCCAGCAGTGAAGCGCTTCAGTCTGGCTACACCTTC. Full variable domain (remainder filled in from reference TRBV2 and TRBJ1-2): EPEVTQTPSHQVTQMGQEVILRCVPISNHLYFYWYRQILGQKVEFLVSFYNNEISEKSEIFDDQFSVERPDGSNFTLKIRSTKLEDSAMYFCASSEALQSGYTFGSGTRLTVV.

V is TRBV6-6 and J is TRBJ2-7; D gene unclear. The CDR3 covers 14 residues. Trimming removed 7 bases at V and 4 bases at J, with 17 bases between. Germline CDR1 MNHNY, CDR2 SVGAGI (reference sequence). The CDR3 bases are TGTGCCAGCACTCTGTCGGCCGCAAGGTACGAGCAGTACTTC. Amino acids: CASTLSAARYEQYF.

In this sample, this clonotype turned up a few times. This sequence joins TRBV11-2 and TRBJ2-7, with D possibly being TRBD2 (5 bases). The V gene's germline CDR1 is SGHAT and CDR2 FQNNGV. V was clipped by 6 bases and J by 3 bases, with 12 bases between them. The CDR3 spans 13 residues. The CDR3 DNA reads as TGTGCCAGCAGGGGCGGGTCGGACTACGAGCAGTACTTC. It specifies CASRGGSDYEQYF.

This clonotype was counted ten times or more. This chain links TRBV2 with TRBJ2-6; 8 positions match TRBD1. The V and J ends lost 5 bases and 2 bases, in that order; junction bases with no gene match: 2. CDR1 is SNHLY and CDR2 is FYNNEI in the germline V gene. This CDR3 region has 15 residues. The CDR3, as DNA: TGTGCCAGCAGTCTGGACAGGGCTGGGGCCAACGTCCTGACTTTC. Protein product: CASSLDRAGANVLTF.

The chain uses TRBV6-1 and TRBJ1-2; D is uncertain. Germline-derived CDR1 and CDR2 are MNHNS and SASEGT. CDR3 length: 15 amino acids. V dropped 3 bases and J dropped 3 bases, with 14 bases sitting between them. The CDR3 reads CASSDPGRTDYGYTF. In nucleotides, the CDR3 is TGTGCCAGCAGTGACCCTGGACGGACCGACTATGGCTACACCTTC.

This chain's CDR3 is CASSTPDTINEKLFF. In DNA form, the CDR3 reads TGTGCCAGTAGTACTCCCGACACGATTAATGAAAAACTGTTTTTT. The rearrangement links TRBV19 to TRBJ1-4, with D hard to call. The CDR3 runs 15 residues. V lost 4 bases, J lost 4 bases, and 13 bases lay in between. Germline V lookup: CDR1 LNHDA, CDR2 SQIVND (reference sequence).

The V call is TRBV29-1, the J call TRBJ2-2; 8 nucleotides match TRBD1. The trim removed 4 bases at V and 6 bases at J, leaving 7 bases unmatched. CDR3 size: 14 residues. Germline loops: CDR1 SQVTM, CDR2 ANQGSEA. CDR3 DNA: TGCAGCGTTGGTCGGACAGGGCAGTCCGGGGAGCTGTTTTTT. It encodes CSVGRTGQSGELFF.

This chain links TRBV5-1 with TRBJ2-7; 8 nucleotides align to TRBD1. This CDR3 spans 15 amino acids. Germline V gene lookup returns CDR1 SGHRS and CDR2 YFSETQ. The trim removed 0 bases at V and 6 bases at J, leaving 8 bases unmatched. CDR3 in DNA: TGCGCCAGCAGCTTGGCCCACGGACAGGGCCCCGAGCAGTACTTC. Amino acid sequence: CASSLAHGQGPEQYF.